Listed below are T cell receptor beta chains from one sample, sequenced in a study of early T cells in non-severe SARS-CoV-2 infection. TCRdb re-called the 5' RACE reads with MiXCR, one entry per CDR3 protein. The sample carries about 27,000 distinct CDR3 sequences, roughly 4.6% recorded once. The sample consisted of whole blood. These receptors all come from an adult who was a healthcare worker with PCR-confirmed SARS-CoV-2 infection or an uninfected control (not recorded which). Both conserved end residues are part of each CDR3. The order of the fields is V gene, D gene, clone size, J gene, CDR3 length, CDR3 protein. D genes are given only for firm matches. Some rows have no size entry. The others give once, few or many, or a class for an expanded clone.

v_gene: TRBV9; d_gene: -; abundance: -; j_gene: TRBJ1-2; len: 16; CDR3aa: CASSSGFQGKGYGYAF
v_gene: TRBV13; d_gene: TRBD1; abundance: many; j_gene: TRBJ2-7; len: 15; CDR3aa: CASSWPGTGDYEQYF
v_gene: TRBV5-1; d_gene: TRBD2; abundance: many; j_gene: TRBJ2-1; len: 16; CDR3aa: CASSLPGTSGGNEQFF
v_gene: TRBV6-6; d_gene: -; abundance: many; j_gene: TRBJ2-7; len: 14; CDR3aa: CASSYSGVRDEQYF
v_gene: TRBV20-1; d_gene: TRBD1; abundance: -; j_gene: TRBJ2-7; len: 12; CDR3aa: CSARGQGYEQYF
v_gene: TRBV12-3/TRBV12-4; d_gene: TRBD1; abundance: many; j_gene: TRBJ1-1; len: 13; CDR3aa: CASSLGRDREAFF
v_gene: TRBV11-2; d_gene: -; abundance: few; j_gene: TRBJ1-6; len: 18; CDR3aa: CASSLGGRLSSYNSPLHF
v_gene: TRBV5-1; d_gene: TRBD1; abundance: medium-sized; j_gene: TRBJ2-5; len: 14; CDR3aa: CASSGQGRQETQYF
v_gene: TRBV21-1; d_gene: -; abundance: few; j_gene: TRBJ2-6; len: 15; CDR3aa: CASSLLATGPPILTF
v_gene: TRBV7-6; d_gene: -; abundance: many; j_gene: TRBJ2-6; len: 13; CDR3aa: CASLGSGANVLTF
v_gene: TRBV11-2; d_gene: -; abundance: many; j_gene: TRBJ1-1; len: 14; CDR3aa: CASSGRGRNTEAFF
v_gene: TRBV6-6; d_gene: TRBD1; abundance: -; j_gene: TRBJ2-1; len: 14; CDR3aa: CASLDRGIVGEQFF
v_gene: TRBV18; d_gene: -; abundance: many; j_gene: TRBJ1-1; len: 14; CDR3aa: CASSPPRTYTEAFF
v_gene: TRBV6-1; d_gene: -; abundance: many; j_gene: TRBJ1-6; len: 11; CDR3aa: CASSLNSPLHF
v_gene: TRBV6-5; d_gene: -; abundance: -; j_gene: TRBJ2-2; len: 14; CDR3aa: CASTEATNTGELFF
v_gene: TRBV7-2; d_gene: -; abundance: few; j_gene: TRBJ2-1; len: 15; CDR3aa: CASSQQLDWGYEQFF
v_gene: TRBV20-1; d_gene: -; abundance: many; j_gene: TRBJ1-5; len: 13; CDR3aa: CSAHRPGTQPQHF
v_gene: TRBV10-3; d_gene: TRBD1; abundance: -; j_gene: TRBJ2-7; len: 14; CDR3aa: CAIRPGQGQYEQYF
v_gene: TRBV13; d_gene: TRBD1; abundance: many; j_gene: TRBJ1-1; len: 14; CDR3aa: CASRFRGSHTEAFF
v_gene: TRBV7-8; d_gene: -; abundance: many; j_gene: TRBJ2-4; len: 17; CDR3aa: CASSLKGAAVAKNIQYF
v_gene: TRBV20-1; d_gene: -; abundance: many; j_gene: TRBJ1-5; len: 15; CDR3aa: CSAGYSGDSNQPQHF
v_gene: TRBV5-1; d_gene: -; abundance: many; j_gene: TRBJ2-3; len: 14; CDR3aa: CASSSLGGTDTQYF
v_gene: TRBV12-3/TRBV12-4; d_gene: -; abundance: -; j_gene: TRBJ1-2; len: 12; CDR3aa: CASSPGSYGYTF
v_gene: TRBV5-1; d_gene: TRBD2; abundance: many; j_gene: TRBJ2-1; len: 13; CDR3aa: CASSLVLAGGQFF
v_gene: TRBV24-1; d_gene: -; abundance: many; j_gene: TRBJ2-3; len: 12; CDR3aa: CATSDETDTQYF
v_gene: TRBV24-1; d_gene: -; abundance: many; j_gene: TRBJ2-1; len: 12; CDR3aa: CATSLAGNEQFF
v_gene: TRBV14; d_gene: -; abundance: many; j_gene: TRBJ2-2; len: 14; CDR3aa: CASSQVEYTGELFF
v_gene: TRBV7-9; d_gene: TRBD1; abundance: medium-sized; j_gene: TRBJ2-3; len: 13; CDR3aa: CASSSRGLDTQYF
v_gene: TRBV5-6; d_gene: TRBD2; abundance: few; j_gene: TRBJ2-2; len: 16; CDR3aa: CASSNLAGGLPGELFF
v_gene: TRBV7-6; d_gene: -; abundance: many; j_gene: TRBJ2-5; len: 14; CDR3aa: CASSFLTSMETQYF
v_gene: TRBV5-1; d_gene: -; abundance: many; j_gene: TRBJ1-1; len: 14; CDR3aa: CASSFFAGNTEAFF
v_gene: TRBV6-6; d_gene: -; abundance: many; j_gene: TRBJ2-2; len: 16; CDR3aa: CASSYSQAPNTGELFF
v_gene: TRBV9; d_gene: -; abundance: many; j_gene: TRBJ2-5; len: 14; CDR3aa: CASSRGDRQETQYF
v_gene: TRBV10-2; d_gene: -; abundance: few; j_gene: TRBJ1-4; len: 14; CDR3aa: CASSESGRSEKLFF
v_gene: TRBV29-1; d_gene: -; abundance: -; j_gene: TRBJ2-2; len: 16; CDR3aa: CSVDYGTQANTGELFF
v_gene: TRBV12-3/TRBV12-4; d_gene: TRBD1; abundance: many; j_gene: TRBJ1-2; len: 13; CDR3aa: CASSFGTGLGYTF
v_gene: TRBV4-2; d_gene: -; abundance: -; j_gene: TRBJ2-3; len: 17; CDR3aa: CASSQGMGGGLTDTQYF
v_gene: TRBV6-2/TRBV6-3; d_gene: -; abundance: few; j_gene: TRBJ2-4; len: 19; CDR3aa: CASSYSTPRGWLAKNIQYF
v_gene: TRBV4-3; d_gene: -; abundance: few; j_gene: TRBJ1-6; len: 16; CDR3aa: CASSQGDRVGHSPLHF
v_gene: TRBV29-1; d_gene: -; abundance: few; j_gene: TRBJ1-1; len: 13; CDR3aa: CSVPGSINTEAFF
v_gene: TRBV4-3; d_gene: -; abundance: many; j_gene: TRBJ2-1; len: 17; CDR3aa: CASSQDRASFSYNEQFF
v_gene: TRBV4-1; d_gene: TRBD2; abundance: many; j_gene: TRBJ2-2; len: 15; CDR3aa: CASSLSGGLTGELFF
v_gene: TRBV29-1; d_gene: TRBD1; abundance: -; j_gene: TRBJ2-5; len: 16; CDR3aa: CSVEGDWDSLQETQYF
v_gene: TRBV5-6; d_gene: -; abundance: many; j_gene: TRBJ2-3; len: 18; CDR3aa: CASSLEGRVGRTTDTQYF
v_gene: TRBV5-1; d_gene: -; abundance: many; j_gene: TRBJ1-2; len: 14; CDR3aa: CASSSGRALDGYTF
v_gene: TRBV4-3; d_gene: -; abundance: -; j_gene: TRBJ1-1; len: 13; CDR3aa: CASSQGTAGEAFF
v_gene: TRBV9; d_gene: TRBD1; abundance: medium-sized; j_gene: TRBJ1-5; len: 16; CDR3aa: CASSVGGDRGFQPQHF
v_gene: TRBV10-2; d_gene: -; abundance: -; j_gene: TRBJ2-7; len: 12; CDR3aa: CASSGQDYEQYF